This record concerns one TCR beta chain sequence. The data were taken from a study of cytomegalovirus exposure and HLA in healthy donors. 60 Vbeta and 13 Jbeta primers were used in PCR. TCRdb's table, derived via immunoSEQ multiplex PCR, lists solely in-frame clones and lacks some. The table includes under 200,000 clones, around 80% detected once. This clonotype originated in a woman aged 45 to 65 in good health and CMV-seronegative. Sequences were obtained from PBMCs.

The CDR3 is CASSEYRVGETQYF. The CDR3 DNA reads as TGTGCCAGCAGTGAATACAGGGTGGGTGAGACCCAGTACTTC. V usage is TRBV6-1 and J usage is TRBJ2-5, with TRBD1 as a possible D gene (6 bases). There are 14 residues in the CDR3. Germline CDR1 reads MNHNS; CDR2 reads SASEGT. Trimming shortened V by 2 bases and J by 5 bases, and 12 bases separated the two germline ends.